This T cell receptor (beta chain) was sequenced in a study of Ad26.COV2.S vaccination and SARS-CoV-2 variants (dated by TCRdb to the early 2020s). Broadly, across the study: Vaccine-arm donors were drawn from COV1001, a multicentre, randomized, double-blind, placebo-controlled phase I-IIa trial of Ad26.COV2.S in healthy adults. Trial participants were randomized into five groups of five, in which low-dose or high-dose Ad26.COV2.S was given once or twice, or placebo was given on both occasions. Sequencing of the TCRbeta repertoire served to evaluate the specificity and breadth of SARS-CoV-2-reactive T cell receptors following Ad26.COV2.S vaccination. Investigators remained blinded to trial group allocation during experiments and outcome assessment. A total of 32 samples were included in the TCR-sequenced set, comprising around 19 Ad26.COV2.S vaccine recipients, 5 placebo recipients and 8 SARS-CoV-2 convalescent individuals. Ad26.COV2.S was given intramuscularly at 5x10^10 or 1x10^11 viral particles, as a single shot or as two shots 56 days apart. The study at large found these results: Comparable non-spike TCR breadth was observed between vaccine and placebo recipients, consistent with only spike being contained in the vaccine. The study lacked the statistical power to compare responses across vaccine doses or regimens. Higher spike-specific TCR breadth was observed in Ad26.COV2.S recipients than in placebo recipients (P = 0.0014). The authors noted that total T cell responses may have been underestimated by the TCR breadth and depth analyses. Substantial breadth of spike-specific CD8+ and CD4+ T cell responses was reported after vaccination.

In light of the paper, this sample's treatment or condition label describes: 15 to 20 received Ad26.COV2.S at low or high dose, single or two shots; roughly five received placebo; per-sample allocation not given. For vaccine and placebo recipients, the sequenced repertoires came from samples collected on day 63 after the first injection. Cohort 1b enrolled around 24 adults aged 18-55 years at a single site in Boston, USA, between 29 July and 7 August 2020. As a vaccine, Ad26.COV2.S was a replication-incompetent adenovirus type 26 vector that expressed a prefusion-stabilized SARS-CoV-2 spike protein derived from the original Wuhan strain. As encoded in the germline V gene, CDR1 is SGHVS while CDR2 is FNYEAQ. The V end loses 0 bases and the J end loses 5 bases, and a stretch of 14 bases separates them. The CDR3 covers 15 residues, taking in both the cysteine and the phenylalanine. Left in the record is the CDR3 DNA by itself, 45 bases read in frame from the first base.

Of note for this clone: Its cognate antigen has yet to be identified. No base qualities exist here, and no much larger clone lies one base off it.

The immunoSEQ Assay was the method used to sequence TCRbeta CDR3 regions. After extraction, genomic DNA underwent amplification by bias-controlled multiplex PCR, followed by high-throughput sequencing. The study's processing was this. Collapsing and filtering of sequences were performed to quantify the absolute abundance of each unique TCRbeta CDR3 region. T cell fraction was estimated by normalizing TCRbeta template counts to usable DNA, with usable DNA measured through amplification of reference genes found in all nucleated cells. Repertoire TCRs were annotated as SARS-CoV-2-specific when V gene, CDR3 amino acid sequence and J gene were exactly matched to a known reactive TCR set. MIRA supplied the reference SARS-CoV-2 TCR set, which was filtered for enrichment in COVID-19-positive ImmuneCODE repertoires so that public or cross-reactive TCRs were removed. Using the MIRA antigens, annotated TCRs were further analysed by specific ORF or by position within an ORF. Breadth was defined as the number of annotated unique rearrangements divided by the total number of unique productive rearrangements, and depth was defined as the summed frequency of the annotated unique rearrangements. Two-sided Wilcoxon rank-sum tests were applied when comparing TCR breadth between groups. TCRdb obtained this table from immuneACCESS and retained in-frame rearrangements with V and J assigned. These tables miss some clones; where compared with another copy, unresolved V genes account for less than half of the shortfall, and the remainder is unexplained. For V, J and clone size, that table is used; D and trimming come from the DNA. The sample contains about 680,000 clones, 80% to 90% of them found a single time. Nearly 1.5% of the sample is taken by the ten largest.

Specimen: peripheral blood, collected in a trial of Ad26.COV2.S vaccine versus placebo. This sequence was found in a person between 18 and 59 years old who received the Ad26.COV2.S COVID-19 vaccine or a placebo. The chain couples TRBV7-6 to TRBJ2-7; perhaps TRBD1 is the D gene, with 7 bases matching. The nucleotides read TGTGCCAGCAGCTTAGCTCAGGGGGGAGCCCACGAGCAGTACTTC. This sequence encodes CASSLAQGGAHEQYF. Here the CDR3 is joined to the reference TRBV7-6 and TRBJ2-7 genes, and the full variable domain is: GAGVSQSPRYKVTKRGQDVALRCDPISGHVSLYWYRQALGQGPEFLTYFNYEAQQDKSGLPNDRFSAERPEGSISTLTIQRTEQRDSAMYRCASSLAQGGAHEQYFGPGTRLTVT.